This T cell receptor (beta chain) was recovered during a study of T-cell reconstitution after alpha-beta-depleted transplantation in children. Unique molecular identifiers were used to barcode this TCRbeta library. TCRdb reprocessed the PCR reads via MiXCR and lists one record per CDR3 protein. The sample lists approximately 400,000 distinct CDR3 sequences; under 13% were seen once. This clonotype was observed many times. Looked up from germline, CDR1 is PRHDT and CDR2 is FYEKMQ (reference sequence). Trimming pared 6 bases from V and 0 bases from J, leaving 9 bases between. This CDR3 region has 13 residues.

The chain is built from TRBV13 and TRBJ2-7; D unresolved. The receptor comes from a human donor who donated a stem cell graft to a child with acute myeloid leukemia. This sample comprised PBMCs from the stem cell graft donor, obtained from the stem cell graft. The CDR3 region has the DNA TGTGCCAGCAGTGGGGATCTCTCCTACGAGCAGTACTTC. Translation: CASSGDLSYEQYF.